This record concerns one T cell receptor (beta chain) sequence. Clones were read by immunoSEQ multiplex PCR, and TCRdb kept only the in-frame ones, dropping some. This table holds more than 35,000 clones, 90% found once. This sample is drawn from a study of T cell changes during pregnancy in multiple sclerosis. Sequences were derived from CD4+ T cells from peripheral blood mononuclear cells, sampled in the first trimester of pregnancy. This sequence was found in a female donor in good health, enrolled as a control in a pregnancy study.

The CDR3 DNA is TGTGCCAGCTGGACAGGACCGAGAGAGCAGTACTTC. Protein sequence: CASWTGPREQYF. This sequence joins TRBV28 and TRBJ2-7; 7 nucleotides match TRBD1. CDR3 size: 12 residues. V trimming: 8 bases; J trimming: 7 bases; junction bases outside the gene matches: 8. Germline CDR1 and CDR2: MDHEN and SYDVKM.